Listed below are T cell receptor beta chains from one sample, sequenced in a study of shared clonotypes between healthy human individuals. This table comes from immunoSEQ multiplex PCR, and its TCRdb copy is limited to in-frame clones, with some not included. The sample has about 1,500,000 clones; roughly 96% are singletons. Source material: naive CD4+ T cells sorted from blood. The receptors derive from a man aged 30-40 years in good health. Each CDR3 is given with its conserved first and last residue. Fields, in order: V gene, J gene, D gene, CDR3 protein, CDR3 DNA. A D gene is named only where the DNA matches it firmly.

V gene: TRBV19; J gene: TRBJ2-7; D gene: NA; CDR3 protein: CASSKGWINRMSYEQYF; CDR3 DNA: TGTGCCAGTAGTAAGGGTTGGATAAATCGAATGTCCTACGAGCAGTACTTC
V gene: TRBV6-5; J gene: TRBJ1-2; D gene: NA; CDR3 protein: CASTEGSPHYGYTF; CDR3 DNA: TGTGCCAGCACGGAAGGGTCTCCACACTATGGCTACACCTTC
V gene: TRBV18; J gene: TRBJ1-1; D gene: NA; CDR3 protein: CASSPQINGEAFF; CDR3 DNA: TGTGCCAGCTCACCCCAGATCAATGGGGAAGCTTTCTTT
V gene: TRBV29-1; J gene: TRBJ2-1; D gene: TRBD2; CDR3 protein: CSSSVDSGNHEQFF; CDR3 DNA: TGCAGCAGTTCCGTGGATAGCGGGAACCATGAGCAGTTCTTC
V gene: TRBV10-3; J gene: TRBJ2-1; D gene: TRBD2; CDR3 protein: CAISEFQSSGRINNEQFF; CDR3 DNA: TGTGCCATCAGTGAGTTCCAATCTAGCGGGAGAATAAACAATGAGCAGTTCTTC
V gene: TRBV28; J gene: TRBJ1-4; D gene: TRBD1; CDR3 protein: CASSSGTGYEKLFF; CDR3 DNA: TGTGCCAGCAGTTCCGGGACAGGGTACGAAAAACTGTTTTTT
V gene: TRBV5-1; J gene: TRBJ2-3; D gene: NA; CDR3 protein: CASSSSPEATQYF; CDR3 DNA: TGCGCCAGCAGCTCCTCTCCGGAAGCGACGCAGTATTTT
V gene: TRBV5-1; J gene: TRBJ2-3; D gene: TRBD2; CDR3 protein: CASCSGRLSDTQYF; CDR3 DNA: TGCGCCAGCTGTAGCGGGAGGTTGTCAGATACGCAGTATTTT
V gene: TRBV9; J gene: TRBJ2-1; D gene: NA; CDR3 protein: CASSVASAGNEQFF; CDR3 DNA: TGTGCCAGCAGCGTAGCTTCCGCCGGGAATGAGCAGTTCTTC
V gene: TRBV7-8; J gene: TRBJ2-2; D gene: NA; CDR3 protein: CASSLVGPANTGELFF; CDR3 DNA: TGTGCCAGCAGCTTAGTAGGACCGGCGAACACCGGGGAGCTGTTTTTT
V gene: TRBV7-2; J gene: TRBJ2-7; D gene: TRBD2; CDR3 protein: CASSPAGSVDEQYF; CDR3 DNA: TGTGCCAGCAGCCCAGCGGGATCGGTCGACGAGCAGTACTTC
V gene: TRBV19; J gene: TRBJ2-3; D gene: NA; CDR3 protein: CASSIQNRGYTDTQYF; CDR3 DNA: TGTGCCAGTAGTATCCAGAATAGGGGGTACACAGATACGCAGTATTTT
V gene: TRBV10-3; J gene: TRBJ2-2; D gene: NA; CDR3 protein: CAISESQDANTGELFF; CDR3 DNA: TGTGCCATCAGTGAGTCACAGGACGCGAACACCGGGGAGCTGTTTTTT
V gene: TRBV4-1; J gene: TRBJ2-1; D gene: TRBD2; CDR3 protein: CASSQGRLAGAHEQFF; CDR3 DNA: TGCGCCAGCAGCCAAGGTCGACTAGCGGGAGCCCATGAGCAGTTCTTC
V gene: TRBV19; J gene: TRBJ2-7; D gene: NA; CDR3 protein: CASSTRTAKNSYEQYF; CDR3 DNA: TGTGCCAGTAGTACTAGGACGGCGAAAAACTCCTACGAGCAGTACTTC
V gene: TRBV9; J gene: TRBJ2-7; D gene: TRBD2; CDR3 protein: CASSVWEAGVAGEQYF; CDR3 DNA: TGTGCCAGCAGCGTATGGGAGGCGGGAGTAGCCGGGGAGCAGTACTTC
V gene: TRBV29-1; J gene: TRBJ2-7; D gene: NA; CDR3 protein: CSVADPRYEQYF; CDR3 DNA: TGCAGCGTTGCTGACCCCCGCTACGAGCAGTACTTC
V gene: TRBV27; J gene: TRBJ1-2; D gene: TRBD1; CDR3 protein: CASSRTGAINYGYTF; CDR3 DNA: TGTGCCAGCAGCAGGACAGGGGCCATTAACTATGGCTACACCTTC
V gene: TRBV7-9; J gene: TRBJ1-1; D gene: TRBD1; CDR3 protein: CASSLTGGNTEAFF; CDR3 DNA: TGTGCCAGCAGCCTTACAGGGGGAAACACTGAAGCTTTCTTT
V gene: TRBV5-3; J gene: TRBJ2-7; D gene: TRBD2; CDR3 protein: CAFERSGAPYEQYF; CDR3 DNA: TGTGCTTTTGAAAGGAGCGGGGCCCCCTACGAGCAGTACTTC
V gene: TRBV11-3; J gene: TRBJ2-1; D gene: NA; CDR3 protein: CASSLLGTTTEQFF; CDR3 DNA: TGTGCCAGCAGCTTATTAGGGACGACGACTGAGCAGTTCTTC
V gene: TRBV5-6; J gene: TRBJ2-2; D gene: NA; CDR3 protein: CASSLFLQALNTGELFF; CDR3 DNA: TGTGCCAGCAGCTTGTTCTTGCAGGCCTTGAACACCGGGGAGCTGTTTTTT
V gene: TRBV5-5; J gene: TRBJ2-1; D gene: TRBD1; CDR3 protein: CASSWATGDSYNEQFF; CDR3 DNA: TGTGCCAGCAGCTGGGCGACAGGGGACTCCTACAATGAGCAGTTCTTC
V gene: TRBV5-8; J gene: TRBJ2-5; D gene: NA; CDR3 protein: CASSLALAAVGLETQYF; CDR3 DNA: TGTGCCAGCAGCTTGGCTTTAGCGGCCGTGGGATTAGAGACCCAGTACTTC